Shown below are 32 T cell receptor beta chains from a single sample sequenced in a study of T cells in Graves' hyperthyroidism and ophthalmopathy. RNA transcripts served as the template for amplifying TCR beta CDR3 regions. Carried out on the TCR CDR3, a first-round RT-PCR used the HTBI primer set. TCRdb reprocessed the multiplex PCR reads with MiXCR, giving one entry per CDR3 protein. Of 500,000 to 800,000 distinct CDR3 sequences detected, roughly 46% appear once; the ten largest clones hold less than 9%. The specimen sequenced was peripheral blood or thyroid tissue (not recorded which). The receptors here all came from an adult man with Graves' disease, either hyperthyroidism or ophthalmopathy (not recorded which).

The CDR3 sequence is CASSEWGRGAQHF. For the CDR3, the DNA is TGCGCCAGCAGTGAATGGGGCCGTGGAGCCCAGCATTTT. V and J are TRBV10-1 and TRBJ1-5; D is perhaps TRBD1 (5 bases). CDR1 and CDR2 from the germline V gene are WNHNN and SYGVQD (reference sequence). Deletions cut 3 bases from V and 11 bases from J, with 14 bases between. The length of the CDR3 is 13 residues.

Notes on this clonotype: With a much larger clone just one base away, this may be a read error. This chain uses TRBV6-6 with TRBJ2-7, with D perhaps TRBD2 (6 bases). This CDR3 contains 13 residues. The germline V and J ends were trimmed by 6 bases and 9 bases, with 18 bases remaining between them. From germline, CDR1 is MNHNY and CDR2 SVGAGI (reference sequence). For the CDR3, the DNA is TGTGCCAGCAGCGAGGACACGGAGGGAGGGCAGTACTTC. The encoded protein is CASSEDTEGGQYF.

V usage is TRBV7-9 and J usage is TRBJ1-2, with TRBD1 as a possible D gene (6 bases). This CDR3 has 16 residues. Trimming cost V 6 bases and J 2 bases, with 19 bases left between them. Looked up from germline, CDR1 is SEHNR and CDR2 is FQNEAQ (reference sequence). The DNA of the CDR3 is TGTGCCAGCAGTTCACTAAGCCCTACAGGGAACTATGGCTACACCTTC. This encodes CASSSLSPTGNYGYTF.

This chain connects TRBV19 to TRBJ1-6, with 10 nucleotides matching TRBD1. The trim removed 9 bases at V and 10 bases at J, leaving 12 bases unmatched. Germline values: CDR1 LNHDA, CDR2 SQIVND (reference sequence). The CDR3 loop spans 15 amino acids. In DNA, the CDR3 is TGTGCCAGCAGCGGGACAGGGACAGGGGAGTCACCCCTCCACTTT. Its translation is CASSGTGTGESPLHF.

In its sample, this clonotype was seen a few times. This CDR3 reads CASSLVDNSPMNTEAFF. As DNA, the CDR3 is TGCGCCAGCAGCTTGGTCGACAACTCCCCCATGAACACTGAAGCTTTCTTT. The rearrangement uses TRBV5-1 and TRBJ1-1; no firm D call. Germline V gives CDR1 SGHRS, CDR2 YFSETQ. With 0 bases removed from V and 0 bases from J, the gap between germline ends came to 15 bases. The CDR3 covers 17 residues.

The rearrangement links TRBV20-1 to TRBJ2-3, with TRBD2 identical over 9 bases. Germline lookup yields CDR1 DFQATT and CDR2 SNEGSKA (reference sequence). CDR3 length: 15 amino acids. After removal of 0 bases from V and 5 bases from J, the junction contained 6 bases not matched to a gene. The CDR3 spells CSARDIGTSRDTQYF. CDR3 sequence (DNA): TGCAGTGCTAGAGATATCGGGACTAGCCGAGATACGCAGTATTTT.

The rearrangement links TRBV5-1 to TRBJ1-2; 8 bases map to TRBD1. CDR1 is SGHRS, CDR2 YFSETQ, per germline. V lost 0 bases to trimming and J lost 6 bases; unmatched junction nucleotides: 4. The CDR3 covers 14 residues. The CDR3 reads CASSLEGRGHGYTF. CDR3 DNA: TGCGCCAGCAGCTTGGAAGGCAGGGGGCATGGCTACACCTTC.

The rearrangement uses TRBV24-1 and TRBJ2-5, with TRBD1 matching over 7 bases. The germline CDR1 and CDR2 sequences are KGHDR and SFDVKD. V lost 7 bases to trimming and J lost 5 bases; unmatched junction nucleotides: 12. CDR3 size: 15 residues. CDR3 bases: TGTGCCACCAGCCCAGGGACAGAGCTCCCCGAGACCCAGTACTTC. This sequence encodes CATSPGTELPETQYF.

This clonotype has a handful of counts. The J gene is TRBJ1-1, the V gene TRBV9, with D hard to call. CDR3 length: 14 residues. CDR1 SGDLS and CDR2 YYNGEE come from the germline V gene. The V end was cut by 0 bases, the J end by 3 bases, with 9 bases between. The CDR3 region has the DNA TGTGCCAGCAGCGTAGACTACCACCACACTGAAGCTTTCTTT. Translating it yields CASSVDYHHTEAFF. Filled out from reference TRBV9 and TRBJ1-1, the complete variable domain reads DSGVTQTPKHLITATGQRVTLRCSPRSGDLSVYWYQQSLDQGLQFLIQYYNGEERAKGNILERFSAQQFPDLHSELNLSSLELGDSALYFCASSVDYHHTEAFFGQGTRLTVV.

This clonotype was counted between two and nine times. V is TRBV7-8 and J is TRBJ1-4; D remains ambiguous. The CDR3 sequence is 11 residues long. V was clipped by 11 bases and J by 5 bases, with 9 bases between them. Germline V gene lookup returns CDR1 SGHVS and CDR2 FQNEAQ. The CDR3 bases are TGTGCCTGGAGCTCCAATGAAAAACTGTTTTTT. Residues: CAWSSNEKLFF. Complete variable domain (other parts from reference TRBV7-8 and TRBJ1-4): GAGVSQSPRYKVAKRGQDVALRCDPISGHVSLFWYQQALGQGPEFLTYFQNEAQLDKSGLPSDRFFAERPEGSVSTLKIQRTQQEDSAVYLCAWSSNEKLFFGSGTQLSVL.

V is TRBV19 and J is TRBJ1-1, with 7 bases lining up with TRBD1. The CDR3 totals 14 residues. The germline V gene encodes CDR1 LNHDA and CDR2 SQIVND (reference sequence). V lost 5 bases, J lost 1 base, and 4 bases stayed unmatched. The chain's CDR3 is CASSWRQGNTEAFF. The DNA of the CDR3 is TGTGCCAGTAGTTGGAGACAGGGGAACACTGAAGCTTTCTTT.

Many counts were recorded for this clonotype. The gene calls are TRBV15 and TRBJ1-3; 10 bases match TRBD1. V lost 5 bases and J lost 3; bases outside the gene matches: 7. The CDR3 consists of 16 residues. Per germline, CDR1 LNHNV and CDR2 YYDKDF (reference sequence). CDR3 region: CATSRLTGGIGNTIYF. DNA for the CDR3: TGTGCCACCAGCCGATTGACAGGGGGCATTGGAAACACCATATATTTT.

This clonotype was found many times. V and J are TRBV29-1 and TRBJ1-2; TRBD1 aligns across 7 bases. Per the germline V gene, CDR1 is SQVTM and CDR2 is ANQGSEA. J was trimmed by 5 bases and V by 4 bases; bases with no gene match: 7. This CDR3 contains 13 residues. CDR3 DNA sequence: TGCAGCGTTGCAGGACAGGCTGGATATGGCTACACCTTC. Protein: CSVAGQAGYGYTF.

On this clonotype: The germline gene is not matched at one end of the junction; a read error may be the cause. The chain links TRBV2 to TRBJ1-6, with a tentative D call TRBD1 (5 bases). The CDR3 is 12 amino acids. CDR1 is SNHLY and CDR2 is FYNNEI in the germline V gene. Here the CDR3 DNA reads TGCGCCAGCTGGGGACTACATTCACCCCTCCACTTT. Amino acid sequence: CASWGLHSPLHF.

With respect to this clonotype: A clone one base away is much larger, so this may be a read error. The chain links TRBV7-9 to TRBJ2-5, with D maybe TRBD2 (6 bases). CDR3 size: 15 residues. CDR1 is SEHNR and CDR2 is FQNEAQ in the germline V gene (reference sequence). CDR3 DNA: TGTGCCAGCAACTTAGCGGCCGGCGGGAAAGAGACCCAGTACTTC. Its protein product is CASNLAAGGKETQYF.

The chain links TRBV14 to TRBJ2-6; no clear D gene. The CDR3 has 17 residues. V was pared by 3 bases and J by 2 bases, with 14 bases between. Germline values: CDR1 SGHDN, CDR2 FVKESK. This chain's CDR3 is CASSHILSSPGANVLTF. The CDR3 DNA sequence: TGTGCCAGCAGCCACATTTTATCCTCTCCTGGGGCCAACGTCCTGACTTTC.

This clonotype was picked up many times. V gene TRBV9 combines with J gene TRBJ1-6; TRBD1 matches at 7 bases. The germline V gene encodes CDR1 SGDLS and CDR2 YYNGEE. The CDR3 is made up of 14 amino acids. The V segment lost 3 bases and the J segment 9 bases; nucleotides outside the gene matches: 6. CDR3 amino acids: CASSGQGYGSPLHF. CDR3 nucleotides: TGTGCCAGCAGCGGACAGGGATACGGTTCACCCCTCCACTTT.

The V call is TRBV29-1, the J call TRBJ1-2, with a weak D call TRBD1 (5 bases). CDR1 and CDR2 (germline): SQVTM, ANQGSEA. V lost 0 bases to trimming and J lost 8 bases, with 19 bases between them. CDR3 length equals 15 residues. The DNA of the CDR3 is TGCAGCGTTGAAGATCTAAAAGCGGGGCAGGACGGCTACACCTTC. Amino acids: CSVEDLKAGQDGYTF.

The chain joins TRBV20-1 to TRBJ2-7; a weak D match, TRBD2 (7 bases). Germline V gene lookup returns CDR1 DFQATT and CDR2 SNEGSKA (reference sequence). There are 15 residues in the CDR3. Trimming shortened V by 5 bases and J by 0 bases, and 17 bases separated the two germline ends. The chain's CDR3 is CSARGASHHSYEQYF. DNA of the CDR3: TGCAGTGCTCGGGGGGCCTCCCACCACTCCTACGAGCAGTACTTC.

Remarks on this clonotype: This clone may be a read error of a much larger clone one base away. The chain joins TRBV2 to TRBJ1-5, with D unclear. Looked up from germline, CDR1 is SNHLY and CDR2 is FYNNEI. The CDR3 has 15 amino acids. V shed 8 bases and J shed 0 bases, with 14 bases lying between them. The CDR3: CASGKGGYSNQPQHF. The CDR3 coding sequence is TGTGCCAGCGGGAAGGGCGGATATAGCAATCAGCCCCAGCATTTT.

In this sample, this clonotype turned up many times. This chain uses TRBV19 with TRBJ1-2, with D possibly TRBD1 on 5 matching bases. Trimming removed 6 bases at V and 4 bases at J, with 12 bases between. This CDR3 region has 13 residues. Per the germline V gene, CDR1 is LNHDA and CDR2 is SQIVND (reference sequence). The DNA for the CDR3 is TGTGCCAGTAGCTTGGGACGGATCTATGGCTACACCTTC. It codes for CASSLGRIYGYTF.

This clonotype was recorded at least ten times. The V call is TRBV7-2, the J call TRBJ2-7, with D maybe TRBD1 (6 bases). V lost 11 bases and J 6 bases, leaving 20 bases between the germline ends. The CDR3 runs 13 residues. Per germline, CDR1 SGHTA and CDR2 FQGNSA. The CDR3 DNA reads TGTGCCCTTCCGGGTTACAGGGTGGGCGAGCAGTACTTC. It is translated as CALPGYRVGEQYF.

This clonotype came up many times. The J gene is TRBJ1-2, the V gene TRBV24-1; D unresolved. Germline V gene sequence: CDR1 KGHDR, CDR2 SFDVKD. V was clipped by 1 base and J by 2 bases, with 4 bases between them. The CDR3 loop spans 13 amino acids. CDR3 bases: TGTGCCACCAGTGATTTCGAGAACTATGGCTACACCTTC. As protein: CATSDFENYGYTF.

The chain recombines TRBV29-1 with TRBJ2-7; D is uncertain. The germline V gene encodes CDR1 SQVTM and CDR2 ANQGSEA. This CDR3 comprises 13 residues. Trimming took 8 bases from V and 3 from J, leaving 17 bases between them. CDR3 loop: CSFGPSDDYEQYF. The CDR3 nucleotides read TGCAGCTTTGGCCCCTCGGACGACTACGAGCAGTACTTC.

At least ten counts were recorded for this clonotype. The CDR3 is CSARGQGPNQPQHF. The CDR3 nucleotides read TGCAGTGCTAGAGGTCAAGGACCCAATCAGCCCCAGCATTTT. V and J are TRBV20-1 and TRBJ1-5, with no clear D. Per germline, CDR1 DFQATT and CDR2 SNEGSKA (reference sequence). The CDR3 sequence is 14 residues long. V was cut by 1 base and J by 3 bases, with 10 bases left in between.

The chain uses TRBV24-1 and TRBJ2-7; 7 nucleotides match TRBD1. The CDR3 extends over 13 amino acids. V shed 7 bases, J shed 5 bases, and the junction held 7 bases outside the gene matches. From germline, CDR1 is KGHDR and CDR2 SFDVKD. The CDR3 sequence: CATSPRQGHEQYF. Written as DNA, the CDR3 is TGTGCCACCAGCCCCAGACAGGGCCACGAGCAGTACTTC.

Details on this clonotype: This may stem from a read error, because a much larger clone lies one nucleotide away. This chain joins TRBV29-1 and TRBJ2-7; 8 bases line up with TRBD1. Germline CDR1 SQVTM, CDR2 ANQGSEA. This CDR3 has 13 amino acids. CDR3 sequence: CSVGQGSSCEQYF. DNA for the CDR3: TGCAGCGTTGGACAGGGGTCGTCCTGCGAGCAGTACTTC.

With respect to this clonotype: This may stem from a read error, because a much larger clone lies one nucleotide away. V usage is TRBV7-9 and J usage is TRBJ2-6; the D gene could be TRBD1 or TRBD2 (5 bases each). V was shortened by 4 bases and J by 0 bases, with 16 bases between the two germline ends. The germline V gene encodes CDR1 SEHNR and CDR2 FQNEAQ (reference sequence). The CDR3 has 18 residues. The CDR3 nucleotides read TGTGCCAGCAGCTCAGGTGTGGGACGAAGCTCTGGGGCCAACGTCCTGACTTTC. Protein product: CASSSGVGRSSGANVLTF.

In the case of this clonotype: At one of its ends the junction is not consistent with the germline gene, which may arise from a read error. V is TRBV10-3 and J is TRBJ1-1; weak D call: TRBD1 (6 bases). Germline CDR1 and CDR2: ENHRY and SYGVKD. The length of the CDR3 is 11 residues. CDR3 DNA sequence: TGTGCCATCGGTAGGGACACGGAAGCTTTCTTT. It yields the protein CAIGRDTEAFF.

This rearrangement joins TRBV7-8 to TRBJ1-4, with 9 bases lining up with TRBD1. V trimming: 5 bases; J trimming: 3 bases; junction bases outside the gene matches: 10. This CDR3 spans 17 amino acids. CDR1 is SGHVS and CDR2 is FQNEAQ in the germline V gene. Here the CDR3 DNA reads TGTGCCAGCAGCCCATGGGACAGGGAAGGGCCTAATGAAAAACTGTTTTTT. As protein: CASSPWDREGPNEKLFF. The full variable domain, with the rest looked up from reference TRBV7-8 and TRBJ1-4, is GAGVSQSPRYKVAKRGQDVALRCDPISGHVSLFWYQQALGQGPEFLTYFQNEAQLDKSGLPSDRFFAERPEGSVSTLKIQRTQQEDSAVYLCASSPWDREGPNEKLFFGSGTQLSVL.

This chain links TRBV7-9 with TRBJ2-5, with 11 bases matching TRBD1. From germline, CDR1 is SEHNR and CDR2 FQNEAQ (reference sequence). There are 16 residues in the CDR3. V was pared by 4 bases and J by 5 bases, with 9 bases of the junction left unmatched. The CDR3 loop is CASSSLVDRGRETQYF. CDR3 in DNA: TGTGCCAGCAGCTCGTTGGTGGACAGGGGGCGGGAGACCCAGTACTTC.

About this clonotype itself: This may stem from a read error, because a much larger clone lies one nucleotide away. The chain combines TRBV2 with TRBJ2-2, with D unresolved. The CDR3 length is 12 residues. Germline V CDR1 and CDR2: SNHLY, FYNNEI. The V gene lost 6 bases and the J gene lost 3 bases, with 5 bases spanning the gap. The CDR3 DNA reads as TGTGCCAGCAGCCAACACACCGGGGAGCTGTTTTTT. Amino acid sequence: CASSQHTGELFF.